This T cell receptor (beta chain) came from a study of T cells and Merkel cell carcinoma outcomes. Study-wide findings and caveats: Reportedly, T-cell repertoire with density predicts Merkel cell carcinoma outcomes.

Sequenced by immunoSEQ multiplex PCR; TCRdb stores in-frame clones only, minus some. The table has roughly 6,000 clones, 77% seen once. A word on this clone: As yet, its antigen is unknown.

This CDR3 is 14 amino acids long. J gave up 2 bases and V 5 bases, and 6 bases lay outside the gene matches. Germline CDR1 PRHDT, CDR2 FYEKMQ (reference sequence). This sequence originates from a human donor with Merkel cell carcinoma. Source material: tumor tissue from Merkel cell carcinoma. The rearrangement uses TRBV13 and TRBJ2-7; TRBD2 matches 7 bases. CDR3: CASSIYGRPYEQYF. CDR3 in DNA: TGTGCCAGCAGCATTTACGGGAGGCCCTACGAGCAGTACTTC.